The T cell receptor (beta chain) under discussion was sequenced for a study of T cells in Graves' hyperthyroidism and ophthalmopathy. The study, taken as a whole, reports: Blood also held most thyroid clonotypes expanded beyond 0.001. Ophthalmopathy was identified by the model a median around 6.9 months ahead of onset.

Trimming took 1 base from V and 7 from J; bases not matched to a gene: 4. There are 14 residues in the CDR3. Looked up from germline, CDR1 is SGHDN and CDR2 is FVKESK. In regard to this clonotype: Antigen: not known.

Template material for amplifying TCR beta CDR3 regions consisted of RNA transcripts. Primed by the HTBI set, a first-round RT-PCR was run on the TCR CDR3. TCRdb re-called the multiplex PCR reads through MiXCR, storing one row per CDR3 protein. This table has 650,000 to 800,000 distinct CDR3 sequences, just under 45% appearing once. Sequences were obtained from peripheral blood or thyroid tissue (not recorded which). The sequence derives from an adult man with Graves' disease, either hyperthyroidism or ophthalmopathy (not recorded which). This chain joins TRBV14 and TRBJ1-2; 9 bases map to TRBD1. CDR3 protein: CASSQAGTGLGYTF. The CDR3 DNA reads TGTGCCAGCAGCCAAGCCGGGACAGGGCTTGGCTACACCTTC.